Listed below are T cell receptor beta chains from one sample, sequenced in a study of T cell clonotyping in hematopoietic cell transplantation. Sequencing used immunoSEQ multiplex PCR; TCRdb keeps in-frame clones, though not all of them. The table has fewer than 50,000 clones, approximately 84% seen once. Source: peripheral blood mononuclear cells, taken before stem cell transplant. The receptors here all came from a man in his fifties or sixties with biphenotypic leukemia. Some clones in this sample may be carry-over from other donors' samples. Both conserved end residues are part of each CDR3. A D gene is named only where the DNA matches it firmly. Clone size appears in some rows only: once, few, many, or a class for an expanded clone.

TRBJ2-7 | NA | TRBV9 | NA | CASSEGRTSPEQYF | TGTGCCAGCAGCGAGGGACGGACTTCGCCCGAGCAGTACTTC
TRBJ1-5 | NA | TRBV4-1 | NA | CASSQERNQPQHF | TGCGCCAGCAGTCAGGAGAGGAATCAGCCCCAGCATTTT
TRBJ1-1 | TRBD1 | TRBV30 | NA | CAWATGPGEAFF | TGTGCCTGGGCGACAGGGCCTGGTGAAGCTTTCTTT
TRBJ2-7 | NA | TRBV4-1 | NA | CASSQEADQYEQYF | TGCGCCAGCAGCCAAGAAGCCGACCAATACGAGCAGTACTTC
TRBJ2-1 | TRBD1 | TRBV7-2 | NA | CASSSRTGSSYNEQFF | TGTGCCAGCAGCTCCCGGACAGGGAGCTCCTACAATGAGCAGTTCTTC
TRBJ2-1 | TRBD1 | TRBV19 | NA | CASSAKDRGWFDEQFF | TGTGCCAGTAGTGCCAAGGACAGGGGGTGGTTTGATGAGCAGTTCTTC
TRBJ2-7 | NA | TRBV5-1 | NA | CASSEDGYEQYF | TGCGCCAGCAGCGAAGACGGATACGAGCAGTACTTC
TRBJ2-6 | NA | TRBV11-2 | NA | CASSFYSGANVLTF | TGTGCCAGCAGCTTCTACTCTGGGGCCAACGTCCTGACTTTC
TRBJ1-1 | NA | TRBV6-1 | NA | CASSQGNLNTEAFF | TGTGCCAGCAGTCAGGGAAACCTGAACACTGAAGCTTTCTTT
TRBJ1-2 | NA | TRBV4-3 | NA | CASSLDTTVYGYTF | TGCGCCAGCAGCCTTGATACGACAGTCTATGGCTACACCTTC
TRBJ1-2 | NA | TRBV6-5 | NA | CASSSVTENYGYTF | TGTGCCAGCAGTTCCGTGACAGAAAACTATGGCTACACCTTC
TRBJ2-7 | TRBD2 | TRBV7-8 | NA | CASSLGASGSAGTYEQYF | TGTGCCAGCAGCTTAGGGGCTAGCGGGAGCGCCGGGACCTACGAGCAGTACTTC
TRBJ2-4 | TRBD2 | TRBV30 | NA | CAWRTTSQGIQYF | TGTGCCTGGAGGACGACTAGCCAGGGAATTCAGTACTTC
TRBJ2-3 | NA | TRBV6-1 | once | CASSVGRQVDTQYF | TGTGCCAGCAGTGTGGGACGTCAAGTAGATACGCAGTATTTT
TRBJ2-7 | NA | TRBV5-1 | few | CASSLDSGTVAYEQYF | TGCGCCAGCAGCTTGGATTCCGGGACGGTGGCCTACGAGCAGTACTTC
TRBJ2-5 | NA | TRBV5-1 | NA | CASSTVGQIVRETQYF | TGCGCCAGCAGCACCGTCGGACAGATAGTAAGAGAGACCCAGTACTTC
TRBJ2-3 | NA | TRBV6-5 | medium-sized | CASRVKGGVTQYF | TGTGCCAGCAGGGTAAAAGGCGGGGTCACGCAGTATTTT
TRBJ2-7 | NA | TRBV4-1 | NA | CASSPPGEARYEQYF | TGCGCCAGCAGCCCCCCAGGGGAGGCTCGGTACGAGCAGTACTTC
TRBJ1-1 | NA | TRBV11-1 | NA | CASGAELMNTEAFF | TGTGCCAGCGGAGCGGAACTTATGAACACTGAAGCTTTCTTT